This T cell receptor beta chain was retrieved from a study of regulatory T cells in long-lasting Graves disease. This clonotype was observed a few times. Stated time point: newly diagnosed GD, antithyroid drugs for less than 3 months. Extracted PBMC RNA gave rise to the TCR library. The CDR3 length is 15 residues. The junction had 9 bases not matched to a gene; V was cut back by 3 bases and J by 5 bases. The germline CDR1 and CDR2 sequences are SGDLS and YYNGEE. Construction of TCR beta libraries relied on iRepertoire HTBI primers and on Arm-PCR targeting CDR3 regions. A single record per CDR3 protein comes from TCRdb applying MiXCR to the multiplex PCR reads. The top ten hold 20% to 25% of the sample, which has about 330,000 distinct CDR3 sequences, about a sixth seen once. The same specimen was also included in a second study, on T cells in Graves' hyperthyroidism and ophthalmopathy.

This chain connects TRBV9 to TRBJ2-5; 8 nucleotides match TRBD1. Sequencing was performed on peripheral blood mononuclear cells (PBMCs), taken at new diagnosis, from a patient treated with antithyroid drugs. The source is a woman between 18 and 29 years old with Graves disease. The CDR3: CASSARTGGEETQYF. In DNA form, the CDR3 reads TGTGCCAGCAGCGCCCGAACAGGGGGTGAGGAGACCCAGTACTTC.